This T cell receptor (beta chain) comes out of a study of cytotoxic CD8 clonotypes in ibrutinib-treated CLL. Germline lookup yields CDR1 MDHEN and CDR2 SYDVKM. Trimming pared 7 bases from V and 0 bases from J, leaving 8 bases between. This CDR3 spans 13 amino acids. Sequencing was designed to attain a depth spanning 1 in 200,000 to 1 in 1 million T cells. Sequenced by immunoSEQ multiplex PCR; TCRdb stores in-frame clones only, minus some. The sample consists of 35,000 to 50,000 clones, just over 70% of them appearing once. Whole-study findings and limits: Clonality climbed at ibrutinib response, then dropped toward baseline at progression. There were few public clonotypes, and on treatment they contracted or stayed stable.

As to this clone: The antigen is undetermined.

The receptor was derived from a human donor with chronic lymphocytic leukemia. Sequenced here: PBMCs, sampled at disease progression, from a patient treated with ibrutinib. The J gene is TRBJ2-3, the V gene TRBV28; TRBD1 might be the D (5 bases). CDR3 DNA: TGTGCCAGCACAAGACAGAGCACAGATACGCAGTATTTT. This sequence encodes CASTRQSTDTQYF.